This TCR beta chain was identified during a study of T-cell reconstitution after alpha-beta-depleted transplantation in children. This clonotype was counted at least ten times. The CDR3 runs to 15 residues. V lost 5 bases, J lost 1 base, and 4 bases stayed unmatched. Unique molecular identifiers were incorporated when the TCRbeta library was constructed. TCRdb called the PCR reads again in MiXCR, with one record for every CDR3 protein. The sample includes roughly 100,000 distinct CDR3 sequences, 7% to 9% seen only once; the top ten take approximately 6.6%. This chain uses TRBV12-3 or TRBV12-4 with TRBJ1-1, with 10 bases that match TRBD1. This TCR derives from a human donor who donated a stem cell graft to a child with congenital amegakaryocytic thrombocytopenia. The sample in question was PBMCs from the stem cell graft donor, obtained from the stem cell graft. The CDR3 is CASSPDRGPNTEAFF. CDR3 bases: TGTGCCAGCAGTCCTGACAGGGGGCCGAACACTGAAGCTTTCTTT.